This TCR beta chain was retrieved from a study of beta chain features in type 1 diabetes. Investigators reverse transcribed all isolated RNA, so they sequenced expressed TCRB transcripts. Clones were read by immunoSEQ multiplex PCR, and TCRdb kept only the in-frame ones, dropping some. The sample holds about 640,000 clones; about an eighth are singletons and the top ten take about 0.11%. Notes on the study in general: There was a moderate but significant shortening of TCRB CDR3s in all four CD4+ subsets of Type 1 diabetes patients.

This clone has just a few counts. Its antigen remains unknown. Germline V lookup: CDR1 SGDLS, CDR2 YYNGEE. V was shortened by 0 bases and J by 0 bases, with 13 bases between the two germline ends. The CDR3 covers 17 residues. The TCR was taken from a man aged 30 to 39 with type 1 diabetes. The V and J genes are TRBV9 and TRBJ1-5; maybe TRBD1 (6 bases). Sequenced sample: naive CD4+ T cells from blood. The CDR3 spells CASSVGAQGPSNQPQHF. CDR3 DNA: TGTGCCAGCAGCGTAGGAGCGCAGGGGCCTAGCAATCAGCCCCAGCATTTT.